This passage covers 6 T cell receptor beta chains from one sample sequenced in a study of T-cell reconstitution after alpha-beta-depleted transplantation in children. Unique molecular identifiers featured in how the TCRbeta library was prepared. TCRdb called the PCR reads again in MiXCR, with one record for every CDR3 protein. The data show roughly 100,000 distinct CDR3 sequences, roughly 8.3% seen once. The specimen was PBMCs from the stem cell graft donor, collected from the stem cell graft. These receptors all stem from a human donor who donated a stem cell graft to a child with congenital amegakaryocytic thrombocytopenia.

The table lists this clonotype with many counts. The chain is built from TRBV5-1 and TRBJ2-2, with D unclear. CDR3 length equals 13 residues. Germline loops: CDR1 SGHRS, CDR2 YFSETQ. The V gene lost 4 bases and the J gene lost 5 bases, with 9 bases spanning the gap. In DNA, the CDR3 is TGCGCCAGCAGCCCACGACGTACCGGGGAGCTGTTTTTT. Amino acids: CASSPRRTGELFF.

This clonotype was seen repeatedly, ten times or more. The J gene is TRBJ2-2, the V gene TRBV7-6, with D hard to call. Looked up from germline, CDR1 is SGHVS and CDR2 is FNYEAQ. The CDR3 spans 15 residues. With 2 bases removed from V and 0 bases from J, the gap between germline ends came to 7 bases. The CDR3 DNA is TGTGCCAGCAGCTTAATGGCGACGAACACCGGGGAGCTGTTTTTT. As protein: CASSLMATNTGELFF.

This clonotype was detected ten times or more. The V and J genes are TRBV20-1 and TRBJ2-7; D is unclear. CDR3 length equals 15 residues. The V and J ends lost 3 bases and 3 bases respectively, with 18 bases between them. Germline V gene lookup returns CDR1 DFQATT and CDR2 SNEGSKA (reference sequence). CDR3 loop: CSASPPGQGFYEQYF. CDR3 in DNA: TGCAGTGCTAGTCCACCGGGCCAAGGGTTCTACGAGCAGTACTTC.

The chain couples TRBV19 to TRBJ2-2; weak D call: TRBD1 (6 bases). The V gene lost 8 bases and the J gene lost 6 bases, with 16 bases spanning the gap. The CDR3 has 14 residues. Germline CDR1 reads LNHDA; CDR2 reads SQIVND (reference sequence). The chain's CDR3 is CASSGTQGPGELFF. The CDR3 coding sequence is TGTGCCAGTTCCGGGACACAAGGCCCCGGGGAGCTGTTTTTT.

This clonotype has at least ten counts. V gene TRBV20-1 combines with J gene TRBJ2-1, with D perhaps TRBD1 (5 bases). The CDR3 sequence is 14 residues long. Trimming cost V 3 bases and J 3 bases, with 12 bases left between them. Germline CDR1 reads DFQATT; CDR2 reads SNEGSKA (reference sequence). Here the CDR3 DNA reads TGCAGTGCTAGGGCTTTTGACAGCTACAATGAGCAGTTCTTC. Translated, it gives CSARAFDSYNEQFF.

The V call is TRBV10-3, the J call TRBJ2-1; D is undetermined. V was cut by 7 bases and J by 6 bases, with 10 bases left in between. The CDR3 covers 12 residues. Germline V gives CDR1 ENHRY, CDR2 SYGVKD. The CDR3 is CAITGNSNEQFF. The CDR3 DNA sequence: TGTGCCATCACTGGTAACAGCAATGAGCAGTTCTTC.